This paragraph covers one T cell receptor (beta chain) sequence. These data originate in a study of patients and donors after allogeneic stem cell transplantation. Germline CDR1 reads SGHDN; CDR2 reads FVKESK. CDR3 length: 16 residues. Trimming at V came to 2 bases and at J to 3 bases, leaving 4 bases not matched to a gene. TCRdb re-called the RT-PCR reads with MiXCR, one entry per CDR3 protein. The sample lists roughly 940,000 distinct CDR3 sequences, approximately 18% occurring once. Source material: blood, either unsorted or a sorted T cell fraction (not recorded which). The V and J genes are TRBV14 and TRBJ2-7; 13 nucleotides line up with TRBD2. The clonotype was recovered from a human donor who was either an allogeneic HSCT recipient or a stem cell or donor lymphocyte infusion donor (not recorded which). It is not recorded whose cells these are; they may come from a transplant donor. The CDR3, as DNA: TGTGCCAGCAGCCAATTGGGACTAGCGGGACTCTACGAGCAGTACTTC. The encoded protein is CASSQLGLAGLYEQYF.